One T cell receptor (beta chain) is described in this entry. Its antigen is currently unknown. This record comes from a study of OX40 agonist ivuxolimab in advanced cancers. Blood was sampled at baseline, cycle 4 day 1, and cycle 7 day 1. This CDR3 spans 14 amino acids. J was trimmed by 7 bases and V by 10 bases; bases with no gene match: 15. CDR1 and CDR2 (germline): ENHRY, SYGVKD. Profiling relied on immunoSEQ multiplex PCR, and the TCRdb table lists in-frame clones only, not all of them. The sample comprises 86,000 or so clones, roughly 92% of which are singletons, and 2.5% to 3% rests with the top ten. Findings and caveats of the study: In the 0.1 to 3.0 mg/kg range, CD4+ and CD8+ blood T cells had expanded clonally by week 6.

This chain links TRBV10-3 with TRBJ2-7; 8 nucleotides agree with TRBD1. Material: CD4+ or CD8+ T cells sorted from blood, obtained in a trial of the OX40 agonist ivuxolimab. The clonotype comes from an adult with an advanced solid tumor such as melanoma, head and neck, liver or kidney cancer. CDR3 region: CASGQGSGVLEQYF. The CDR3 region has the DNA TGTGCCAGCGGACAGGGTAGCGGTGTGTTAGAGCAGTACTTC.